The sequence of this TCR beta chain was determined in a study of blood T cell repertoires in COVID-19. Study background: PBMCs, B-cell-depleted T cells, or T cells were the source of the cDNA or gDNA that made up the material.

This CDR3 is 17 amino acids long. The V segment lost 4 bases and the J segment 3 bases; nucleotides outside the gene matches: 12. From germline, CDR1 is SGHRS and CDR2 YFSETQ. Assignment of participants to cohorts was predicated upon participant-reported clinical history. TCRdb's table, derived via immunoSEQ multiplex PCR, lists solely in-frame clones and lacks some. Counted here are around 160,000 clones, 85% to 90% occurring once; the ten biggest clones make up 0.95% to 1.5%. What was sequenced was PBMCs or T cells enriched from blood (not recorded which). The receptor's source is a young woman with acute COVID-19. The V and J genes are TRBV5-1 and TRBJ2-7; the match to TRBD2 covers 11 bases. CDR3 loop: CASSLGASGGNHYEQYF. The DNA of the CDR3 is TGCGCCAGCAGCCTCGGGGCTAGCGGGGGGAACCACTACGAGCAGTACTTC.